This TCR beta chain is from a study of patients and donors after allogeneic stem cell transplantation. TCRdb called the RT-PCR reads again in MiXCR, with one record for every CDR3 protein. The table includes about 960,000 distinct CDR3 sequences, about a sixth detected once. This clonotype was found many times. The CDR3 consists of 12 residues. The V and J ends lost 5 bases and 2 bases respectively, with 6 bases between them. Germline values: CDR1 MNHEY, CDR2 SVGAGI. This clonotype originated in a human donor who was either an allogeneic HSCT recipient or a stem cell or donor lymphocyte infusion donor (not recorded which). It is not recorded whose cells these are; they may come from a transplant donor. Sequenced input: blood, either unsorted or a sorted T cell fraction (not recorded which). The V call is TRBV6-5, the J call TRBJ1-2; unclear D gene. The CDR3 DNA is TGTGCCAGCAGTAGAGGAAACTATGGCTACACCTTC. This encodes CASSRGNYGYTF.